The T cell receptor (beta chain) described here comes from a study of blood T cell repertoires in COVID-19. About the research overall: Both acute and convalescent COVID-19 samples were obtained from the United States, Italy and Spain. Sample material is recorded as cDNA or gDNA derived from T cells, B-cell-depleted T cells, or PBMCs.

CDR3 size: 14 residues. Between the trimmed V and J ends, which lost 3 bases and 9 bases, there was a span of 16 bases. The germline CDR1 and CDR2 sequences are KGHSH and LQKENI. Under the authors' procedure: Estimates of nucleated cell counts were drawn from the amplification of reference gene primers. Here immunoSEQ multiplex PCR was the method, and the copy in TCRdb shows in-frame clones only, minus some. V and J calls and clone size are given by that table; D and trimming were obtained from the DNA. The top ten hold about 9.4% of the sample, which has 140,000 to 150,000 clones, more than 75% seen once.

V usage is TRBV18 and J usage is TRBJ2-3, with D perhaps TRBD2 (5 bases). Sequencing was done on a sample of peripheral blood. The clonotype originates from a woman between 50 and 59 years old with active or convalescent COVID-19. CDR3 region: CASSPLDSLDTQYF. CDR3 coding DNA: TGTGCCAGCTCACCTTTGGACTCCCTTGACACGCAGTATTTT.